The 16 T cell receptor beta chains listed next were all sequenced from one sample in a study of CD4 T cells in lung cancer. No cognate antigen is known for these TCRs. PBMCs were cultured 13 days with mutant 27-mer peptides, then restimulated with peptide-pulsed autologous B cells. Sorting by cytokine capture selected live IFNgamma-secreting T cells after peptide-pulsed B cell restimulation. Limiting-dilution expansion used approximately 3 or 10 sorted cells per well for 14 to 20 days. The assay was immunoSEQ multiplex PCR, and TCRdb's table has in-frame clones only and misses some. The profile shows roughly 210 clones, roughly 89% of them singletons. Sequenced material: a CD4+ T cell line or clone grown in culture. Source of these receptors: a woman in her sixties with non-small cell lung cancer. Some clones in this sample may be carry-over from other donors' samples.

This sequence joins TRBV5-5 and TRBJ2-3, with 14 bases fitting TRBD2. The ends lost 4 bases at V and 4 bases at J; junction bases unmatched: 11. Germline V gives CDR1 SGHKS, CDR2 YYEKEE (reference sequence). This CDR3 spans 18 amino acids. The CDR3 loop is CASSTRTGLAGVPDTQYF. The CDR3 DNA follows: TGTGCCAGCAGCACCCGAACGGGACTAGCGGGAGTCCCAGATACGCAGTATTTT.

This sequence joins TRBV25-1 and TRBJ1-1, with D possibly TRBD1 on 5 matching bases. CDR3 length equals 13 residues. V dropped 4 bases and J dropped 4 bases, with 10 bases sitting between them. Per germline, CDR1 MGHDK and CDR2 SYGVNS. Here the CDR3 DNA reads TGTGCCAGCAGTGGAACAGGACTCACTGAAGCTTTCTTT. Translating it yields CASSGTGLTEAFF.

Within the sample, this clone is large. J is TRBJ2-3 and V is TRBV6-6, with 8 bases matching TRBD2. V dropped 7 bases and J dropped 4; count of bases not matched to a gene: 7. Germline V gives CDR1 MNHNY, CDR2 SVGAGI (reference sequence). CDR3 length equals 14 residues. This CDR3 is CASTPGLEADTQYF. CDR3 bases: TGTGCCAGCACCCCGGGACTAGAGGCAGATACGCAGTATTTT.

In this sample, this clone turned up once. V is TRBV4-3 and J is TRBJ2-1, with 9 bases that match TRBD1. The trim removed 0 bases at V and 0 bases at J, leaving 6 bases unmatched. This CDR3 contains 18 residues. Looked up from germline, CDR1 is LGHNA and CDR2 is YSLEER. The CDR3 sequence: CASSQEPQGAFSYNEQFF. Here the CDR3 DNA reads TGCGCCAGCAGCCAAGAACCACAGGGGGCCTTCTCCTACAATGAGCAGTTCTTC.

J is TRBJ1-5 and V is TRBV5-5; 7 bases are a match to TRBD1. Germline-derived CDR1 and CDR2 are SGHKS and YYEKEE (reference sequence). The CDR3 is 16 amino acids. J was trimmed by 4 bases and V by 2 bases; bases with no gene match: 9. The CDR3 spells CASSFNPLQGNQPQHF. CDR3 coding DNA: TGTGCCAGCAGCTTCAACCCCCTACAGGGGAATCAGCCCCAGCATTTT.

This chain links TRBV6-5 with TRBJ1-5, with D perhaps TRBD1 (5 bases). Trimming pared 6 bases from V and 8 bases from J, leaving 17 bases between. CDR1 and CDR2 from the germline V gene are MNHEY and SVGAGI. The CDR3 runs 14 residues. The CDR3 protein is CASSPLGENKPQHF. The CDR3, as DNA: TGTGCCAGCAGCCCCCTGGGGGAGAATAAGCCCCAGCATTTT.

The chain joins TRBV5-1 to TRBJ1-2; D not certain. The CDR3 loop spans 15 amino acids. The germline V gene has CDR1 SGHRS and CDR2 YFSETQ. Between the trimmed V and J ends, which lost 0 bases and 7 bases, there was a span of 16 bases. CDR3 amino acids: CASSLGFGQAVGYTF. CDR3 sequence (DNA): TGCGCCAGCAGCTTGGGGTTCGGGCAGGCTGTTGGCTACACCTTC.

The rearrangement links TRBV6-4 to TRBJ2-3, with D perhaps matching TRBD2 (5 bases). Deletions cut 3 bases from V and 3 bases from J, with 13 bases between. Germline assignment: CDR1 MRHNA and CDR2 SNTAGT. The CDR3 runs 15 residues. The CDR3 loop reads CASSDGFGNTDTQYF. CDR3 nucleotides: TGTGCCAGCAGTGATGGATTCGGGAATACAGATACGCAGTATTTT.

The gene calls are TRBV19 and TRBJ1-4; D ambiguous. Trimming took off 7 bases at V and 8 bases at J, with 29 bases between the two ends. CDR3 length equals 18 residues. From germline, CDR1 is LNHDA and CDR2 SQIVND (reference sequence). The CDR3 DNA follows: TGTGCCAGTACCCCTCGGGATGGAGGTATGCCAAGACTGGAAAAACTGTTTTTT. Amino acid sequence: CASTPRDGGMPRLEKLFF.

V and J are TRBV27 and TRBJ2-2; maybe TRBD2 (6 bases). With 2 bases removed from V and 0 bases from J, the gap between germline ends came to 13 bases. The CDR3 loop spans 17 amino acids. Germline CDR1 and CDR2: MNHEY and SMNVEV (reference sequence). DNA of the CDR3: TGTGCCAGCAGTTTAGGAAAACGGGGGACGAACACCGGGGAGCTGTTTTTT. This gives the protein CASSLGKRGTNTGELFF.

The genes are TRBV18 and TRBJ2-3; 8 nucleotides match TRBD1. The CDR3 is 16 amino acids. Trimming cost V 2 bases and J 1 base; bases outside gene matches: 5. Germline CDR1 is KGHSH and CDR2 is LQKENI. This CDR3 is CASSPGQGFRTDTQYF. As DNA, the CDR3 is TGTGCCAGCTCACCAGGACAGGGTTTCCGCACAGATACGCAGTATTTT.

This clone was recorded only once. This chain joins TRBV2 and TRBJ2-7; 8 bases are shared with TRBD2. J gave up 3 bases and V 11 bases, and 9 bases lay outside the gene matches. CDR3 length: 13 residues. Germline V gene data show CDR1 as SNHLY and CDR2 as FYNNEI. The CDR3 loop is CASDSGKNYEQYF. The CDR3 DNA sequence: TGTGCCTCAGATAGCGGGAAAAACTACGAGCAGTACTTC.

This chain connects TRBV20-1 to TRBJ1-2, with 7 bases identical to TRBD1. Germline V gives CDR1 DFQATT, CDR2 SNEGSKA (reference sequence). V dropped 5 bases and J dropped 8; count of bases not matched to a gene: 2. The CDR3 sequence is 10 residues long. CDR3 nucleotides: TGCAGTGCTCTGGGACAGGGCTACACCTTC. Translation gives CSALGQGYTF.

The rearrangement uses TRBV5-4 and TRBJ1-3, with TRBD1 identical over 10 bases. Germline assignment: CDR1 SGHNT and CDR2 YYREEE (reference sequence). With V trimmed by 4 bases and J by 2 bases, 6 bases remained unmatched. CDR3 length: 16 residues. The CDR3 is CASSVGGTGAGNTIYF. DNA of the CDR3: TGTGCCAGCAGCGTGGGCGGGACAGGGGCTGGAAACACCATATATTTT.

The genes are TRBV14 and TRBJ2-5, with D perhaps TRBD2 (6 bases). The V end was cut by 3 bases, the J end by 5 bases, with 16 bases between. Germline CDR1 SGHDN, CDR2 FVKESK. The CDR3 is 15 residues long. The CDR3 region is CASSHTSMDGETQYF. CDR3 in DNA: TGTGCCAGCAGCCACACTAGCATGGACGGCGAGACCCAGTACTTC.

This clone is a singleton in its sample. This CDR3 is CASGALEKLFF. The CDR3 nucleotides are TGTGCCAGCGGGGCACTTGAAAAACTGTTTTTT. J is TRBJ1-4 and V is TRBV6-6; maybe TRBD1 (5 bases). CDR3 length equals 11 residues. Trimming stripped 8 bases from V and 7 bases from J, with 8 bases between. Per the germline V gene, CDR1 is MNHNY and CDR2 is SVGAGI (reference sequence).